The present T cell receptor (beta chain) was sequenced within a study of spatial heterogeneity in lung cancer. In the study overall: Consistent detection of more beta-chain than alpha-chain sequences was observed.

Indicated time point: sample taken at primary tumor resection. TCRdb used MiXCR to reprocess the 5' RACE reads, holding one entry per CDR3 protein. This sample has about 22,000 distinct CDR3 sequences, with 4.5% to 7% found just once. This clonotype was recorded at least ten times. The CDR3 is made up of 14 amino acids. The V gene's germline CDR1 is SGHTA and CDR2 FQGNSA. Trimming removed 6 bases from V and 11 bases from J; junction bases left unmatched: 13. This TCR was recovered from a male donor with early-stage non-small cell lung cancer. This chain connects TRBV7-2 to TRBJ2-3; TRBD2 matches at 8 bases. Sample: PBMCs, taken at surgery. In DNA, the CDR3 is TGTGCCAGCAGGGGCGAGCGGCGGGGGGCAGGGCAGTATTTT. This gives the protein CASRGERRGAGQYF.